Below, 20 T cell receptor beta chains from the same sample are listed, as sequenced in a study of OX40 agonist ivuxolimab in advanced cancers. Profiled with immunoSEQ multiplex PCR; TCRdb holds only in-frame clones, not every one. Among about 58,000 clones, more than 85% were seen once, and the ten largest hold around 0.73%. The input for sequencing was CD4+ or CD8+ T cells sorted from blood, taken in a trial of the OX40 agonist ivuxolimab. The receptors were gathered from an adult with an advanced solid tumor such as melanoma, head and neck, liver or kidney cancer.

The V call is TRBV7-2, the J call TRBJ2-7; D possibly uses TRBD1 or TRBD2 (5 bases each). From germline, CDR1 is SGHTA and CDR2 FQGNSA. This CDR3 region has 17 residues. V was trimmed by 3 bases and J by 4 bases, leaving 22 bases between them. CDR3 sequence: CASSFRRAGLVGYEQYF. The CDR3 DNA sequence: TGTGCCAGCAGCTTCCGCAGGGCGGGCTTGGTGGGGTACGAGCAGTACTTC.

V usage is TRBV7-3 and J usage is TRBJ2-5, with a tentative D call TRBD2 (6 bases). The CDR3 has 13 amino acids. V was clipped by 5 bases and J by 4 bases, with 11 bases between them. CDR1 and CDR2 from the germline V gene are SGHTA and FQGTGA. DNA for the CDR3: TGTGCCAGCAGCGCGGGACGGGCAGAGACCCAGTACTTC. Translation gives CASSAGRAETQYF.

V usage is TRBV28 and J usage is TRBJ2-5; either TRBD1 or TRBD2 may supply D (5 bases each). Germline CDR1 MDHEN, CDR2 SYDVKM. The CDR3 loop spans 16 amino acids. V gave up 4 bases and J gave up 1 base, with 16 bases separating them. The CDR3 sequence is CASSSQGRKVQETQYF. DNA for the CDR3: TGTGCCAGCAGTTCCCAGGGACGGAAAGTCCAAGAGACCCAGTACTTC.

This chain connects TRBV19 to TRBJ2-1; D might be TRBD1 or TRBD2, each matching 6 bases. The CDR3 totals 12 residues. The germline V gene has CDR1 LNHDA and CDR2 SQIVND (reference sequence). V was trimmed by 7 bases and J by 10 bases, leaving 14 bases between them. CDR3 in amino acids: CASTRGLWEQFF. Here the CDR3 DNA reads TGTGCCAGTACCCGGGGGCTATGGGAGCAGTTCTTC.

The V call is TRBV29-1, the J call TRBJ2-5; 7 bases match TRBD2. CDR1 is SQVTM, CDR2 ANQGSEA, per germline. The CDR3 consists of 14 residues. J lost 4 bases, V lost 7 bases, and 12 bases had no gene match. The CDR3 DNA follows: TGCAGCGCAACGAGGACTAGGACTTCAGAGACCCAGTACTTC. It codes for CSATRTRTSETQYF.

V usage is TRBV18 and J usage is TRBJ1-4, with D possibly matching TRBD1 (6 bases). Looked up from germline, CDR1 is KGHSH and CDR2 is LQKENI. The CDR3 is made up of 15 amino acids. Trimming took off 5 bases at V and 7 bases at J, with 17 bases between the two ends. The CDR3 region is CASSSGGGYGEKLFF. The DNA of the CDR3 is TGTGCCAGCTCATCAGGAGGGGGGTATGGTGAAAAACTGTTTTTT. Supplemented by reference TRBV18 and TRBJ1-4, the full variable domain reads NAGVMQNPRHLVRRRGQEARLRCSPMKGHSHVYWYRQLPEEGLKFMVYLQKENIIDESGMPKERFSAEFPKEGPSILRIQQVVRGDSAAYFCASSSGGGYGEKLFFGSGTQLSVL.

The V and J genes are TRBV28 and TRBJ2-6, with D unclear. The CDR3 loop spans 16 amino acids. Trimming took 4 bases from V and 0 from J, leaving 10 bases between them. The V gene's germline CDR1 is MDHEN and CDR2 SYDVKM. CDR3 in DNA: TGTGCCAGCAGTTCGCAGGTTAGCTCTGGGGCCAACGTCCTGACTTTC. This gives the protein CASSSQVSSGANVLTF.

The rearrangement uses TRBV28 and TRBJ2-2; D is undetermined. V lost 5 bases to trimming and J lost 6 bases, with 10 bases between them. The CDR3 spans 13 residues. Germline CDR1 is MDHEN and CDR2 is SYDVKM. The CDR3 DNA is TGTGCCAGCAGTCCCCCCCGGCCCGGGGAGCTGTTTTTT. It yields the protein CASSPPRPGELFF. Full variable domain (missing parts from reference TRBV28 and TRBJ2-2): DVKVTQSSRYLVKRTGEKVFLECVQDMDHENMFWYRQDPGLGLRLIYFSYDVKMKEKGDIPEGYSVSREKKERFSLILESASTNQTSMYLCASSPPRPGELFFGEGSRLTVL.

The rearrangement links TRBV7-3 to TRBJ1-5; TRBD1 matches 8 bases. The ends lost 5 bases at V and 1 base at J; junction bases unmatched: 7. CDR3 length: 16 residues. The germline V gene encodes CDR1 SGHTA and CDR2 FQGTGA. The CDR3 DNA follows: TGTGCCAGCAGCAGCCGACAGGGGTCGAGCAATCAGCCCCAGCATTTT. It encodes CASSSRQGSSNQPQHF.

The chain has TRBV2 and TRBJ2-1; 10 bases are a match to TRBD2. This CDR3 has 17 amino acids. Germline V gene data show CDR1 as SNHLY and CDR2 as FYNNEI. The V and J ends lost 4 bases and 15 bases, in that order; junction bases with no gene match: 21. The CDR3 is CASSGRGGPDRGLATFF. As DNA, the CDR3 is TGTGCCAGCAGTGGGCGGGGAGGGCCCGACCGGGGACTAGCGACGTTCTTC.

This clone was found once. The chain joins TRBV18 to TRBJ1-1; D not resolved. The CDR3 has 13 residues. Deletions cut 5 bases from V and 0 bases from J, with 7 bases between. Germline CDR1 is KGHSH and CDR2 is LQKENI. CDR3 DNA: TGTGCCAGCTCATCTGCCATGAACACTGAAGCTTTCTTT. As protein: CASSSAMNTEAFF.

V gene TRBV4-3 combines with J gene TRBJ1-4; TRBD1 might be the D (5 bases). The germline V gene has CDR1 LGHNA and CDR2 YSLEER. V lost 1 base and J 7 bases, leaving 22 bases between the germline ends. The CDR3 contains 18 residues. This CDR3 is CASSQGARGRGMSEKLFF. Written as DNA, the CDR3 is TGCGCCAGCAGCCAAGGGGCAAGGGGTCGGGGGATGAGTGAAAAACTGTTTTTT.

The chain carries TRBV7-6 and TRBJ2-5, with 7 bases that match TRBD1. This CDR3 has 14 residues. The trim removed 5 bases at V and 0 bases at J, leaving 3 bases unmatched. Germline V gene sequence: CDR1 SGHVS, CDR2 FNYEAQ. The CDR3 reads CASSHGQDQETQYF. The DNA for the CDR3 is TGTGCCAGCAGCCATGGACAGGACCAAGAGACCCAGTACTTC.

This chain connects TRBV6-4 to TRBJ1-2; D may be TRBD1 (5 bases). The CDR3 sequence is 15 residues long. Trimming removed 6 bases at V and 2 bases at J, with 16 bases between. The germline CDR1 and CDR2 sequences are MRHNA and SNTAGT. The CDR3 DNA is TGTGCCAGCAGCCCATATGGGGCGTTCAACTATGGCTACACCTTC. This sequence encodes CASSPYGAFNYGYTF.

The J gene is TRBJ1-5, the V gene TRBV2; weak D call: TRBD1 (5 bases). The CDR3 is 14 amino acids. V shed 9 bases and J shed 6 bases, with 18 bases lying between them. Germline V CDR1 and CDR2: SNHLY, FYNNEI. CDR3 sequence (DNA): TGTGCCAGTCATGTTGGGGGGTTTAGTCAGCCCCAGCATTTT. Its protein is CASHVGGFSQPQHF. Full variable domain (rest looked up from reference TRBV2 and TRBJ1-5): EPEVTQTPSHQVTQMGQEVILRCVPISNHLYFYWYRQILGQKVEFLVSFYNNEISEKSEIFDDQFSVERPDGSNFTLKIRSTKLEDSAMYFCASHVGGFSQPQHFGDGTRLSIL.

The chain carries TRBV6-5 and TRBJ2-3, with a weak D call TRBD2 (6 bases). The germline V gene encodes CDR1 MNHEY and CDR2 SVGAGI. The ends were cut back, 6 bases at V and 9 bases at J, with 19 bases in the middle. The CDR3 runs to 14 residues. The CDR3 DNA follows: TGTGCCAGCAGAGCACGCGGGGCCTCAAGGACGCAGTATTTT. It yields the protein CASRARGASRTQYF.

The rearrangement uses TRBV7-3 and TRBJ2-1; 7 nucleotides line up with TRBD2. The CDR3 spans 13 residues. Trimming at V came to 5 bases and at J to 5 bases, leaving 3 bases not matched to a gene. The germline gives CDR1 SGHTA, CDR2 FQGTGA. DNA for the CDR3: TGTGCCAGCAGCCCGGGACTACACAATGAGCAGTTCTTC. Residues: CASSPGLHNEQFF.

The chain links TRBV6-5 to TRBJ1-2; TRBD1 is a possible D gene (6 bases). The V gene's germline CDR1 is MNHEY and CDR2 SVGAGI. V shed 2 bases and J shed 8 bases, with 12 bases lying between them. CDR3 size: 13 residues. The CDR3: CASSYGRGRGYTF. The CDR3 DNA reads TGTGCCAGCAGTTACGGCAGGGGAAGAGGCTACACCTTC.

CDR3 amino acids: CASEGGQVSGNTIYF. Written as DNA, the CDR3 is TGTGCCAGCGAGGGGGGTCAGGTCTCTGGAAACACCATATATTTT. This sequence joins TRBV2 and TRBJ1-3; D is possibly TRBD1 (6 bases). There are 15 residues in the CDR3. Germline CDR1 is SNHLY and CDR2 is FYNNEI. Trimming pared 8 bases from V and 0 bases from J, leaving 14 bases between.

This clone has only a few counts. This chain links TRBV21-1 with TRBJ2-3. TRBV21-1 is listed as a pseudogene. The length of the CDR3 is 15 residues. The CDR3 sequence: CASSTAGPSTDTQYF. The CDR3 coding sequence is TGTGCCAGCAGCACAGCGGGACCTAGCACAGATACGCAGTATTTT.